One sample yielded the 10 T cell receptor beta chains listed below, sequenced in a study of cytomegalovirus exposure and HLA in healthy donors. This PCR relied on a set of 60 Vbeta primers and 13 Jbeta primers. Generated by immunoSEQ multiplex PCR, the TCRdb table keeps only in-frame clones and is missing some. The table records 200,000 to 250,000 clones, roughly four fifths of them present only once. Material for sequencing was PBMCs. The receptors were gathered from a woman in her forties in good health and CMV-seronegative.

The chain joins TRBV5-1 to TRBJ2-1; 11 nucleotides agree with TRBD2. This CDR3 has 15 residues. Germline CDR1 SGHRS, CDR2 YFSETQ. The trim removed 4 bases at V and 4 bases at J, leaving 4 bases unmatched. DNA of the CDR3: TGCGCCAGCAGCGTCGGGACTAGCGGTTACAATGAGCAGTTCTTC. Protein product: CASSVGTSGYNEQFF.

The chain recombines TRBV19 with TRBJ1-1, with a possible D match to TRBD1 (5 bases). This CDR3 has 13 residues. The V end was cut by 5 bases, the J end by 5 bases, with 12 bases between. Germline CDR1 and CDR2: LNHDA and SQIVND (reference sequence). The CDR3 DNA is TGTGCCAGTAGTCCACCAGGGTATACTGAAGCTTTCTTT. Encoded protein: CASSPPGYTEAFF.

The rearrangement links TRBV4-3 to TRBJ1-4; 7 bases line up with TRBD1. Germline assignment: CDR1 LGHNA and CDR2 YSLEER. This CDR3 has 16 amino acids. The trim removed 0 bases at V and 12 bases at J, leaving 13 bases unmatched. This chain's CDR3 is CASSQDLARGFAELFF. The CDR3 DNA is TGCGCCAGCAGCCAAGATCTGGCCAGGGGGTTCGCGGAACTGTTTTTT.

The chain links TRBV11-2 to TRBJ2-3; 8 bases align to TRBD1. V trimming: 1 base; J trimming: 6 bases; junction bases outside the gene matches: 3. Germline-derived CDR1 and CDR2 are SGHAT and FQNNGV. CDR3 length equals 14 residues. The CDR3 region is CASSLGGQVDTQYF. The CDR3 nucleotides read TGTGCCAGCAGCTTAGGGGGACAGGTGGATACGCAGTATTTT.

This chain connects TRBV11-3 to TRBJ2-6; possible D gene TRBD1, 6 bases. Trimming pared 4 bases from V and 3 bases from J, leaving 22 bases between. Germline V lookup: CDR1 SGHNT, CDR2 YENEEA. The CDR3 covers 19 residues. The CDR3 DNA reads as TGTGCCAGCAGCTCCCGAACCGGACAGCAAGGGTATGGGGCCAACGTCCTGACTTTC. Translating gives CASSSRTGQQGYGANVLTF.

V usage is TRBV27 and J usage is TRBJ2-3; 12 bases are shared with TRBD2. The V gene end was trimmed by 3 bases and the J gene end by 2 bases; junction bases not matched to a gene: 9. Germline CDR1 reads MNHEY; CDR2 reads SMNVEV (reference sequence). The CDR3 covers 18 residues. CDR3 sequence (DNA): TGTGCCAGCAGTTTCCTCACTAGCGGGGGGTACCTCACAGATACGCAGTATTTT. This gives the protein CASSFLTSGGYLTDTQYF.

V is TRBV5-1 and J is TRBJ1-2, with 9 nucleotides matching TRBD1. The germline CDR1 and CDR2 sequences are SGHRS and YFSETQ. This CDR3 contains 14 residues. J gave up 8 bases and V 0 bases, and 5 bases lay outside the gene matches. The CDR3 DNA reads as TGCGCCAGCAGCTTGGGGCCACAGGGGGCGGGCTACACCTTC. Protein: CASSLGPQGAGYTF.

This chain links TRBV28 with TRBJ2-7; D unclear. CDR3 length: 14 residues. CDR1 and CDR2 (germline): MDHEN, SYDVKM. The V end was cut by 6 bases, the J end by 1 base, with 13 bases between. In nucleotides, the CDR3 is TGTGCCAGCAGGATGGCAGGCAATTCCTACGAGCAGTACTTC. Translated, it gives CASRMAGNSYEQYF. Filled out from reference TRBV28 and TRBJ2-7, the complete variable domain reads DVKVTQSSRYLVKRTGEKVFLECVQDMDHENMFWYRQDPGLGLRLIYFSYDVKMKEKGDIPEGYSVSREKKERFSLILESASTNQTSMYLCASRMAGNSYEQYFGPGTRLTVT.

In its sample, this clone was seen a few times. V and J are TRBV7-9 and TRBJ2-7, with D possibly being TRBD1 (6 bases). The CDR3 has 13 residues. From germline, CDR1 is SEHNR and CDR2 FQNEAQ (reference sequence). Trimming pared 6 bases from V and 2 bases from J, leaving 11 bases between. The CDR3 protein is CASRRQETYEQYF. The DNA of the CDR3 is TGTGCCAGCAGGAGACAGGAGACCTACGAGCAGTACTTC.

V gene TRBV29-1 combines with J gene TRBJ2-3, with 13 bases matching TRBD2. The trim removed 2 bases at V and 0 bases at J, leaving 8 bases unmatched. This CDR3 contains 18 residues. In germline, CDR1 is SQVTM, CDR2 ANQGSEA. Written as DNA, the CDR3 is TGCAGCGTTGAATCCCCAGGGACTAGCGGGGCTAGCACAGATACGCAGTATTTT. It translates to CSVESPGTSGASTDTQYF.